This T cell receptor (beta chain) stems from a study of CD8 T cells in Susac syndrome. The healthy controls were matched to patients by age and sex. Negative isolation yielded CD8+ and CD4+ T cells; FACS enriched TEMRA cells. The germline V gene has CDR1 DFQATT and CDR2 SNEGSKA (reference sequence). Between the trimmed V and J ends, which lost 4 bases and 3 bases, there was a span of 12 bases. This CDR3 spans 13 amino acids. It was with random hexamers that about 0.45 to 1 ug RNA was reverse transcribed. Amplification of TCR beta CDR3 across 54 Vbeta and 13 Jbeta was performed with immunoSEQ multiplex PCR. TCRdb re-called the immunoSEQ multiplex PCR reads through MiXCR, storing one row per CDR3 protein. The table has about 210,000 distinct CDR3 sequences, roughly 94% seen once; the top ten hold about 0.094%.

The chain links TRBV20-1 to TRBJ1-1; tentative D call: TRBD1 (5 bases). The sequenced sample consisted of CD4+ T cells from PBMCs. This clonotype was sampled from a human donor in good health. The CDR3 is CSATLGRDTEAFF. The CDR3 DNA reads TGCAGTGCTACCCTAGGCAGGGACACTGAAGCTTTCTTT.